This TCR beta chain was sequenced during a study of CD8 T cells in ankylosing spondylitis. Study observations and caveats: Several of the motif variants were reported before in synovial fluid and blood from reactive arthritis.

In germline, CDR1 is MNHEY, CDR2 SMNVEV (reference sequence). V was cut by 4 bases and J by 6 bases, with 15 bases left in between. The CDR3 contains 14 residues. Concerning this clonotype: Antigen: not known.

Each CDR3 protein gets one entry after TCRdb re-called the 5' RACE reads with MiXCR. Among 25,000 to 35,000 distinct CDR3 sequences, 12% to 15% were seen once, and the ten largest hold 35% to 45%. This chain connects TRBV27 to TRBJ2-5; D possibly corresponds to TRBD2 (6 bases). The sample comprised blood. The TCR sequence derives from a male donor with ankylosing spondylitis or in good health (not recorded which). This CDR3 is CASSSPAGSKTQYF. Written as DNA, the CDR3 is TGTGCCAGCAGTTCCCCCGCGGGATCGAAGACCCAGTACTTC.